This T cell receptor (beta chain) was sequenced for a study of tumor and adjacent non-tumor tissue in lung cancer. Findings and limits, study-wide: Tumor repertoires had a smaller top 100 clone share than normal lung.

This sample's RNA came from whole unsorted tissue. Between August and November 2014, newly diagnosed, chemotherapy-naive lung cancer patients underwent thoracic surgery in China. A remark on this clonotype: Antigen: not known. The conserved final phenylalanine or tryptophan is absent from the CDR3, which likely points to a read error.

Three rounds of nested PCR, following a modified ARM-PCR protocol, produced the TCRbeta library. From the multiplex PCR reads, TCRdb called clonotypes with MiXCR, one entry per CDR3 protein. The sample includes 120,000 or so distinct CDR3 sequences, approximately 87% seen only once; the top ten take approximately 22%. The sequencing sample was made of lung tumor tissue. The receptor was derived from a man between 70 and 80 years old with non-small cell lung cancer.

The CDR3, as DNA: TGTGCCAGCAGGCCCCAACATGGGAAAGCCGGGAAGCTGTTTTAT. This gives the protein CASRPQHGKAGKLFY. The rearrangement joins TRBV12-3 or TRBV12-4 to TRBJ2-2; maybe TRBD2 (5 bases). The CDR3 sequence is 15 residues long.